This entry is about one TCR beta chain. The sample holds a few counts of this clone. Its antigen remains undetermined. Base quality data are lacking; no much larger clone is found one base away. Libraries were made using the immunoSEQ multiplex PCR assay. TCRdb limited this immuneACCESS table to in-frame rearrangements with V and J called. A share of clones is missing; checked studies link under half to unresolved V genes, and the rest is unexplained. Here the sample has about 97,000 clones; 65% to 80% occur a single time. The ten top clones hold around 2.7% of the sample. V ends up 4 bases short and J 3 bases short, with an unmatched junction base count of 4. Counted from cysteine to phenylalanine, this CDR3 has 15 amino acids. CDR3 DNA is the only sequence kept; it has 45 bases, read in frame from the first base. Taken from the germline V gene, the CDR1 and CDR2 loops are SNHLY and FYNNEI. The sample is drawn from a study of radiotherapy plus CTLA-4 blockade in lung cancer (dated by TCRdb to the late 2010s). A note on the overall study: Among the enrolled patients, approximately 17% had an objective response, and less than 40% reached disease control.

Study-wide conclusions, independent of this receptor: The strongest predictors of response, as reported, were early dynamic changes in blood T cell clones along with a rise in serum interferon-beta after radiation. TCR clones derived from tumors expanded in peripheral blood after treatment with radiotherapy and ipilimumab.

In this study, focal radiation therapy paired with CTLA-4 blockade (ipilimumab) was tested in patients who had chemo-refractory metastatic non-small-cell lung cancer. The clonotype originates from a human donor with non-small cell lung cancer who had a partial response to radiotherapy plus ipilimumab. Some clones in this sample may be carry-over from other donors' samples. Sequenced material: peripheral blood, taken from a patient treated with radiotherapy plus ipilimumab. The chain joins TRBV2 to TRBJ2-3, with 10 central nucleotides matching TRBD1. The DNA sequence is as follows: TGTGCCAGCAGTGCCGACAGGGGGCGAACAGATACGCAGTATTTT. It specifies CASSADRGRTDTQYF.